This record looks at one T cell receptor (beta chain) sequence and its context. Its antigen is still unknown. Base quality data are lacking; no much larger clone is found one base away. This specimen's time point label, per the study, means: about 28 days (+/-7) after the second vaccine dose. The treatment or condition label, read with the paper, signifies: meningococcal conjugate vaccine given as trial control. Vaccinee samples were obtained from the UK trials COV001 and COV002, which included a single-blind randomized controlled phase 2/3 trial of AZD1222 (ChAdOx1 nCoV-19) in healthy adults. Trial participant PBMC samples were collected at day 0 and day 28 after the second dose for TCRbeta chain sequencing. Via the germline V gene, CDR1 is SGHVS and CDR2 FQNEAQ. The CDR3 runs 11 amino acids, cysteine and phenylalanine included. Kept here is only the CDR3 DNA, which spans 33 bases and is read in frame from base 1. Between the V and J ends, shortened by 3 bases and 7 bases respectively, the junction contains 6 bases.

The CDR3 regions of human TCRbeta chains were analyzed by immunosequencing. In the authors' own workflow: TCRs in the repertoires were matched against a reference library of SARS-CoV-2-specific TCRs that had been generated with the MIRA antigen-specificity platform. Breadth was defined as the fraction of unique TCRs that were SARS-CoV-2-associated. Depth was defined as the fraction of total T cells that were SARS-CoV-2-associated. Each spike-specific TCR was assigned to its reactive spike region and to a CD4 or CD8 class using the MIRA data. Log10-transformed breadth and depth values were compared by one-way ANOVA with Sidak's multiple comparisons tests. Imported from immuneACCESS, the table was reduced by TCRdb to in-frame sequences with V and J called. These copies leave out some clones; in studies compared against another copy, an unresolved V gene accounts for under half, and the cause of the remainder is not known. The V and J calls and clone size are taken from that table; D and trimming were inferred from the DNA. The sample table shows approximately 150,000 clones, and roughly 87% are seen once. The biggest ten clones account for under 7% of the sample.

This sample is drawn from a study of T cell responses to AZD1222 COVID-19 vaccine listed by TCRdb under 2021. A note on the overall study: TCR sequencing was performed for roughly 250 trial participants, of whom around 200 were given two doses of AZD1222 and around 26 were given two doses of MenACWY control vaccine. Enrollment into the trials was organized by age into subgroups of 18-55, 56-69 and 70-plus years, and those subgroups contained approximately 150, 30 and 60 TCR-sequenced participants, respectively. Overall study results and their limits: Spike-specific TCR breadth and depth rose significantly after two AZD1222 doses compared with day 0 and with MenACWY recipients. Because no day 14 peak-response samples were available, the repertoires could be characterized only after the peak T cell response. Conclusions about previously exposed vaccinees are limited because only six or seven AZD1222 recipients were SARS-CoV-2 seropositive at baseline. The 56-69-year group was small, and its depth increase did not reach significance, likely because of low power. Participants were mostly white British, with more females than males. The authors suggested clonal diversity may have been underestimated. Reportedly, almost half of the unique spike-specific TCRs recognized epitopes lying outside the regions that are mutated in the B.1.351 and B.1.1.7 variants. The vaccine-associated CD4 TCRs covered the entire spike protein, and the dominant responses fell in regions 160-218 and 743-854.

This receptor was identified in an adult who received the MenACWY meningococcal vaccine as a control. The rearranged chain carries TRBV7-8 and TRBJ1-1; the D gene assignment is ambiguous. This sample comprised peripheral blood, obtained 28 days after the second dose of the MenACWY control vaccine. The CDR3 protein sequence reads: CASSLGIEAFF. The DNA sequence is TGTGCCAGCAGCTTGGGGATTGAAGCTTTCTTT.